This entry describes one T cell receptor (beta chain). The data were obtained in a study of blood T cell repertoires in COVID-19. Study context: Specimens from acute and convalescent COVID-19 originated in the United States, Italy and Spain. In each case, the material was cDNA or gDNA derived from T cells, B-cell-depleted T cells, or PBMCs.

CDR3 length equals 13 residues. Germline V lookup: CDR1 SGHRS, CDR2 YFSETQ. With 2 bases clipped from V and 9 bases from J, the junction kept 5 bases outside the gene matches. Authors' methods: Estimation of nucleated cell counts relied on the amplification of reference gene primers. Assay: immunoSEQ multiplex PCR; the TCRdb copy retains only in-frame clones and omits some. That table furnishes V, J and clone size, whereas the DNA furnished D and trimming. The profile covers around 72,000 clones, with more than 85% appearing a single time and roughly 13% taken by the ten largest. The receptor comes from a human donor with active COVID-19. The donor label of this sample is uncertain. The specimen sequenced was peripheral blood. The chain employs TRBV5-1 and TRBJ2-7; 10 bases line up with TRBD1. In DNA, the CDR3 is TGCGCCAGCAGCTTCGGGACAGGGGACCGGCAGTACTTC. Its protein product is CASSFGTGDRQYF.